A selection of T cell receptor beta chains follows, all from one sample in a study of cytomegalovirus exposure and HLA in healthy donors. Sequencing used immunoSEQ multiplex PCR; TCRdb keeps in-frame clones, though not all of them. Counted here are around 150,000 clones, around nine tenths occurring once; the ten biggest clones make up more than 4%. The sequenced sample was PBMCs. These receptors all come from a woman between 25 and 40 years old in good health and CMV-seronegative. Each CDR3 is given with its conserved first and last residue. Each record gives: clone size, D gene, V gene, J gene, CDR3 DNA, CDR3 protein. The D gene is left open where the match is weak. Some rows have no size entry. The others give once, few or many, or a class for an expanded clone.

size: NA; D: NA; V: TRBV28; J: TRBJ2-2; DNA: TGTGCCAGCAGTTTAATCACAGGGTTGTCCACCGGGGAGCTGTTTTTT; CDR3: CASSLITGLSTGELFF
size: NA; D: NA; V: TRBV30; J: TRBJ2-7; DNA: TGTGCCTGGCAGATAAGCTACGAGCAGTACTTC; CDR3: CAWQISYEQYF
size: NA; D: TRBD1; V: TRBV7-9; J: TRBJ2-5; DNA: TGTGCCAGCAGCCCGGACAGGCGCGGTGAGCAGTACTTC; CDR3: CASSPDRRGEQYF
size: NA; D: NA; V: TRBV28; J: TRBJ2-2; DNA: TGTGCCAGCAGTTTATTGGGGGGGCGAGAGTTAATTAACACCGGGGAGCTGTTTTTT; CDR3: CASSLLGGRELINTGELFF
size: NA; D: NA; V: TRBV28; J: TRBJ1-4; DNA: TGTGCCAGCAGTACCCCCAGAAAACTGTTTTTT; CDR3: CASSTPRKLFF
size: NA; D: TRBD1; V: TRBV6-6; J: TRBJ2-2; DNA: TGTGCCAGCAGTAGGGGGACAGGGTTGGCCGGGGAGCTGTTTTTT; CDR3: CASSRGTGLAGELFF
size: NA; D: NA; V: TRBV29-1; J: TRBJ2-5; DNA: TGCAGCGTCGCGACGGGAAAAGAGACCCAGTACTTC; CDR3: CSVATGKETQYF
size: once; D: TRBD1; V: TRBV18; J: TRBJ2-7; DNA: TGTGCCAGCTCACAGAGGACAGGGGGAGTCTACGAGCAGTACTTC; CDR3: CASSQRTGGVYEQYF
size: NA; D: TRBD1; V: TRBV5-6; J: TRBJ1-1; DNA: TGTGCCAGCAGCTTGGAAAGTGGACGAACAGGGGCGAGGACTGAAGCTTTCTTT; CDR3: CASSLESGRTGARTEAFF
size: once; D: TRBD2; V: TRBV10-3; J: TRBJ2-1; DNA: TGTGCCATCAGGACCGCCGGGACTAGCGGGGGCCCTCTTCGCTCCTACAATGAGCAGTTCTTC; CDR3: CAIRTAGTSGGPLRSYNEQFF
size: NA; D: NA; V: TRBV5-1; J: TRBJ2-5; DNA: TGCGCCAGCAGCTCTGGACAACAGGCGTACCAAGAGACCCAGTACTTC; CDR3: CASSSGQQAYQETQYF
size: once; D: NA; V: TRBV5-4; J: TRBJ1-2; DNA: TGTGCCAGCAGCATGCTGGGGGGAGGGACTAACTATGGCTACACCTTC; CDR3: CASSMLGGGTNYGYTF
size: NA; D: TRBD1; V: TRBV2; J: TRBJ1-5; DNA: TGTGCCAGCAGGGGGACAGGTTGGAATCAGCCCCAGCATTTT; CDR3: CASRGTGWNQPQHF
size: NA; D: TRBD2; V: TRBV4-1; J: TRBJ2-7; DNA: TGTGCCAGCAGGCGGGGGGAGGGCCGATACGAGCAGTACTTC; CDR3: CASRRGEGRYEQYF
size: NA; D: TRBD1; V: TRBV28; J: TRBJ1-2; DNA: TGTGCCAGCAGTTTAGTCACAGGGGATGGTGGCTATGGCTACACCTTC; CDR3: CASSLVTGDGGYGYTF
size: NA; D: TRBD1; V: TRBV9; J: TRBJ2-2; DNA: TGTGCCAGCAGCCCCCGGACAGGGGATCCCGGGGAGCTGTTTTTT; CDR3: CASSPRTGDPGELFF
size: NA; D: NA; V: TRBV27; J: TRBJ2-1; DNA: TGTGCCAGCAGTTTATGGGCACTAGCTAATTACAATGAGCAGTTCTTC; CDR3: CASSLWALANYNEQFF
size: once; D: NA; V: TRBV28; J: TRBJ1-3; DNA: TGTGCCAGCAGTTCCTTAACAGGGCTTGGTTCCGGAAACACCATATATTTT; CDR3: CASSSLTGLGSGNTIYF
size: once; D: NA; V: TRBV7-9; J: TRBJ2-1; DNA: TGTGCCAGCAGTACAGGCAGCCGTCTCGACAATGAGCAGTTCTTC; CDR3: CASSTGSRLDNEQFF
size: NA; D: NA; V: TRBV5-5; J: TRBJ1-2; DNA: TGTGCCAGCAGCTTTTCAGGGAGCTACACCTTC; CDR3: CASSFSGSYTF